This entry features one T cell receptor (beta chain) sequence. Its antigen is still unknown. No much larger clonotype is one base removed from it; base qualities were not supplied. TCRbeta CDR3 regions were amplified from genomic DNA using the immunoSEQ Assay, a bias-controlled multiplex PCR. In the source study's methods: Within the assay, amplification of reference gene primers was used to estimate how many nucleated cells each sample contained. To quantify the absolute abundance of each unique TCRbeta CDR3 rearrangement, sequence reads were collapsed and filtered. For each sample, productive Simpson clonality was calculated by taking the square root of Simpson's diversity index across productive rearrangements. The table comes from immuneACCESS by way of TCRdb, which keeps in-frame sequences with V and J called. Part of the clones is missing from these tables; in studies checked, under half for an unresolved V gene and the rest for unknown reasons. The DNA gave D and trimming, while V, J and clone size come from that table. This sample lists more than 150,000 clones; roughly 89% were detected once. Roughly 0.85% of the sample lies in the top ten.

For CDR1 and CDR2, the germline V gene (reference sequence) lists SEHNR and FQNEAQ. Measured from the cysteine to the phenylalanine, the CDR3 is 14 residues long. Only the CDR3 part of the read is kept: 42 bases, read in frame from the first base. Relative to germline, V is 1 base shorter and J is 12 bases shorter, with 15 bases between their ends. The data originate from a study of blood T cell repertoires in COVID-19 (dated by TCRdb to 2020 to 2022). Regarding the study in general: Samples from collaborators originated in the United States, Italy and Spain and spanned both the acute and convalescent phases of COVID-19. The prospective study material was composed of cDNA or gDNA derived from T cells, B-cell-depleted T cells, or PBMCs. The dataset comprised deeply sampled blood TCRbeta repertoires from subjects exposed to, actively infected with, or recovered from COVID-19. The repertoires were released in a freely available public database meant as a resource for research on the immune response to SARS-CoV-2. The samples were drawn from the first 160 participants of the ongoing ImmuneRACE study and from over 950 subjects provided by 6 global collaborators. A de-identified subject ID, COVID-19 status, age in years and sex were almost always included in the sample metadata. HLA class I and class II types, where available, came from metadata supplied by the sample provider rather than from assay-based typing.

Study-wide findings and limitations: The amount of clinical and demographic metadata varied by source and participant and was provided uncurated.

A second Seattle source provided samples from volunteer blood donors who had recovered from COVID-19. Collaborating institutions collected whole blood in K2EDTA tubes following their own protocols. For TCRbeta analysis, collaborators shipped samples as frozen whole blood, isolated PBMCs, or DNA extracted from either of those sample types. Source material: peripheral blood. This TCR came from a woman aged 18-35 years who had recovered from COVID-19. The V and J genes are TRBV7-9 and TRBJ1-4; the D gene lacks a confident call. The CDR3 amino acid sequence is: CASSLGNSRGELFF. The bases are TGTGCCAGCAGCTTAGGGAACTCCCGGGGAGAACTGTTTTTT.